This T cell receptor (beta chain) was captured in a study of shared clonotypes between healthy human individuals. About the study: CD4 naive cells filled three plates per donor, CD4 memory three, CD8 naive two and CD8 memory one.

Germline CDR1 is MNHNS and CDR2 is SASEGT. The CDR3 consists of 13 residues. Trimming stripped 7 bases from V and 2 bases from J, with 12 bases between. Partitioning of CD4+ cells yielded a CD45RA+ naive subset and a CD45RA-negative memory subset. The table came from immunoSEQ multiplex PCR; TCRdb's copy has only in-frame clones and leaves some out. The sample yields about 1 million clones, around 74% seen once. Sequencing was done on a sample of memory CD4+ T cells sorted from blood. This sample's subset: CD45RA-negative fraction. This clonotype originated in a man younger than 30 in good health. The chain couples TRBV6-1 to TRBJ2-7, with D possibly being TRBD1 or TRBD2 (5 bases each). CDR3 protein: CASKGDPAYEQYF. The DNA of the CDR3 is TGTGCCAGCAAAGGGGACCCCGCCTACGAGCAGTACTTC.